A selection of T cell receptor beta chains follows, all from one sample in a study of cytomegalovirus exposure and HLA in healthy donors. The method was immunoSEQ multiplex PCR; TCRdb's version includes in-frame clones alone and lacks a portion of them. Of about 84,000 clones listed, 55% to 65% were seen once; the top ten hold 14% to 15%. The sequenced material came from PBMCs. These receptors came from a woman aged 40 to 49 in good health and CMV-seropositive. CDR3s include the opening cysteine and the closing phenylalanine or tryptophan. D genes are given only for firm matches. Part of the rows lack a size; the others show once, few, many or a class for expanded clones.

v_gene,abundance,j_gene,len,d_gene,CDR3nt,CDR3aa
TRBV5-4,NA,TRBJ1-1,13,NA,TGTGCCAGCAGCCGACCCCTAGACACTGAAGCTTTCTTT,CASSRPLDTEAFF
TRBV29-1,NA,TRBJ2-5,13,TRBD2,TGCAGCGTTGAGGCGCGGGGGAAAGAGACCCAGTACTTC,CSVEARGKETQYF
TRBV6-1,few,TRBJ1-1,13,NA,TGTGCCAGCACCCAACCGGGGGAAAGTAATGCTTTCTTT,CASTQPGESNAFF
TRBV7-9,few,TRBJ1-5,13,NA,TGTGCCAGCACCTCGGGGAGCAATCAGCCCCAGCATTTT,CASTSGSNQPQHF
TRBV6-1,NA,TRBJ2-3,14,NA,TGTGCCAGCAGTGCGACTAGGGGCACAGATACGCAGTATTTT,CASSATRGTDTQYF
TRBV4-1,NA,TRBJ2-1,17,NA,TGCGCCAGCAGCCAAGTTTTGTCTAGCGACGGCCGCAATGAGCAGTTCTTC,CASSQVLSSDGRNEQFF
TRBV5-1,NA,TRBJ2-5,16,TRBD2,TGCGCCAGCAGCCGGAGACTAGCGGGAGGCCAAGAGACCCAGTACTTC,CASSRRLAGGQETQYF
TRBV7-2,NA,TRBJ1-2,16,NA,TGTGCCAGCAGCTTAGCGTTCGGGAAACAAGACTATGGCTACACCTTC,CASSLAFGKQDYGYTF
TRBV9,NA,TRBJ1-2,13,NA,TGTGCCAGCAGGGGGGGGAGCATTCCTGGCTACACCTTC,CASRGGSIPGYTF
TRBV4-3,few,TRBJ1-3,14,NA,TGCGCCAGCAGCCAGGGGGCCTCTGGAAACACCATATATTTT,CASSQGASGNTIYF
TRBV28,NA,TRBJ2-5,15,NA,TGTGCCAGCAGCACCGGGACTGCGTACCAAGAGACCCAGTACTTC,CASSTGTAYQETQYF
TRBV28,few,TRBJ2-2,11,NA,TGTGCCAGCAGTTCAGCCGGGGAGCTGTTTTTT,CASSSAGELFF
TRBV7-9,once,TRBJ1-3,19,NA,TGTGCCAGCAGCTTAGCGCAATTTCCGAGACTCCACTCTGGAAACACCATATATTTT,CASSLAQFPRLHSGNTIYF
TRBV7-6,few,TRBJ2-7,15,TRBD1,TGTGCCAGCAGCCCTGGACAGGGTCGGTCCTACGAGCAGTACTTC,CASSPGQGRSYEQYF
TRBV7-2,NA,TRBJ1-1,13,TRBD1,TGTGCCAGCAGCCCAGGGGGTAGCACTGAAGCTTTCTTT,CASSPGGSTEAFF
TRBV4-1,NA,TRBJ2-6,15,NA,TGCGCCAGCAGCCCTCAGTCCTTTGGGGCCAACGTCCTGACTTTC,CASSPQSFGANVLTF
TRBV2,NA,TRBJ2-1,13,TRBD2,TGTGCCAGCAGCAGAGGGAGGGGCGATGAGCAGTTCTTC,CASSRGRGDEQFF
TRBV4-1,NA,TRBJ2-5,15,NA,TGCGCCAGCAGCCAGAGTAACAGGGGCGGGGAGGCCCAGTACTTC,CASSQSNRGGEAQYF
TRBV7-6,NA,TRBJ2-6,12,NA,TGTGCCAGCGGCACCGGGGCCAACGTCCTGACTTTC,CASGTGANVLTF
TRBV7-6,NA,TRBJ2-1,13,NA,TGTGCCAGCAGTCACTGGAAAGGGGATGAGCAGTTCTTC,CASSHWKGDEQFF
TRBV4-1,few,TRBJ2-7,15,TRBD2,TGCGCCAGCAGCCAGCTAGGTGGGAGGGACTACGAGCAGTACTTC,CASSQLGGRDYEQYF
TRBV28,NA,TRBJ1-4,15,NA,TGTGCCAGCAGTGTCGGGGGGCCTGTAGATGAAAAACTGTTTTTT,CASSVGGPVDEKLFF
TRBV5-4,NA,TRBJ2-3,17,TRBD2,TGTGCCAGCAGCTTGGGGCTAGGGACTAGTTCCACAGATACGCAGTATTTT,CASSLGLGTSSTDTQYF
TRBV7-8,NA,TRBJ2-5,14,NA,TGTGCCAGCAGTCAAGCCCGCTATCCTGAGACCCAGTACTTC,CASSQARYPETQYF
TRBV28,NA,TRBJ1-4,16,NA,TGTGCCAGCAGTTCGCCCCAAGAGGACTGGGGTGAAAAACTGTTTTTT,CASSSPQEDWGEKLFF